Given below is one T cell receptor beta chain in context. The entry originates in a study of blood T cell repertoires in COVID-19. About the research overall: Sample material is recorded as cDNA or gDNA derived from T cells, B-cell-depleted T cells, or PBMCs.

Produced via immunoSEQ multiplex PCR; TCRdb's table is partial and in-frame only. The data hold around 230,000 clones, with just over 85% observed a single time. V was clipped by 5 bases and J by 1 base, with 12 bases between them. The CDR3 has 14 amino acids. Germline CDR1 is SGHDT and CDR2 is YYEEEE. The chain combines TRBV5-6 with TRBJ1-1, with D possibly matching TRBD1 (6 bases). Sequencing was performed on peripheral blood. This clonotype originated in a man between 25 and 39 years old who had recovered from COVID-19. The CDR3 loop is CASRTAGANTEAFF. DNA of the CDR3: TGTGCCAGCAGGACGGCGGGGGCGAACACTGAAGCTTTCTTT.